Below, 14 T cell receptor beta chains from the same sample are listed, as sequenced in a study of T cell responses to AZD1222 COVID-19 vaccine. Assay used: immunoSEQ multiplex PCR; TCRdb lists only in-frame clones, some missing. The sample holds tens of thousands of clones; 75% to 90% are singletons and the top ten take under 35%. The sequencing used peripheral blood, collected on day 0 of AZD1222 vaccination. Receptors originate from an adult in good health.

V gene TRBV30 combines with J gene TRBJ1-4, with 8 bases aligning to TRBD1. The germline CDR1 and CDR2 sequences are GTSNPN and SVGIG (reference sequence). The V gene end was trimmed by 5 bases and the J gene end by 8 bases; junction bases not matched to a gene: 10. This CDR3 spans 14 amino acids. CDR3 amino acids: CAWALTGEGEKLFF. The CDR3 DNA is TGTGCCTGGGCCCTGACAGGGGAAGGGGAAAAACTGTTTTTT.

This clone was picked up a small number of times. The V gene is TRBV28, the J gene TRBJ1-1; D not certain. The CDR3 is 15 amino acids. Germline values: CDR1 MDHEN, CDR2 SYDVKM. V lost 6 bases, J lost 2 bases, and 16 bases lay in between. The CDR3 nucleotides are TGTGCCAGCAGCCAAACCGACGGGTTTAACACTGAAGCTTTCTTT. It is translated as CASSQTDGFNTEAFF.

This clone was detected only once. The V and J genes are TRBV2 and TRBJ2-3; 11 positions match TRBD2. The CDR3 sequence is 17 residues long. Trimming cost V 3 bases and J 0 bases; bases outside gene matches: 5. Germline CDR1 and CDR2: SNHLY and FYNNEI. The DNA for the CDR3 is TGTGCCAGCAGTGATCCTGGACTAGCGGGTAGCACAGATACGCAGTATTTT. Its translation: CASSDPGLAGSTDTQYF.

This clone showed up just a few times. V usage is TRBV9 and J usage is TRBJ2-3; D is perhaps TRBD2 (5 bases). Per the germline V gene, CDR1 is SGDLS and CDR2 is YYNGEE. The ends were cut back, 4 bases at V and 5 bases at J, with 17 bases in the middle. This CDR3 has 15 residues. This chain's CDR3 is CASSFGLEVGDTQYF. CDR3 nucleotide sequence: TGTGCCAGCAGCTTTGGACTGGAAGTAGGAGATACGCAGTATTTT.

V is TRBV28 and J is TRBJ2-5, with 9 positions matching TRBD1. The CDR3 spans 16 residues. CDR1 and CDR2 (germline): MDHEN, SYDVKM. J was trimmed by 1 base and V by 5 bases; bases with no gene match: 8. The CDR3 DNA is TGTGCCAGCAGTAACGGAGGACAGGGGAGCCAAGAGACCCAGTACTTC. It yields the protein CASSNGGQGSQETQYF. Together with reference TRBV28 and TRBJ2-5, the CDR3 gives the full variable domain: DVKVTQSSRYLVKRTGEKVFLECVQDMDHENMFWYRQDPGLGLRLIYFSYDVKMKEKGDIPEGYSVSREKKERFSLILESASTNQTSMYLCASSNGGQGSQETQYFGPGTRLLVL.

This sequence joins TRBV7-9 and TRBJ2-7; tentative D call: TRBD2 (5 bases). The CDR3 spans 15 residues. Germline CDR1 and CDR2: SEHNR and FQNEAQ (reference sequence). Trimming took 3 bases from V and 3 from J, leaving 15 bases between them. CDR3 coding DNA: TGTGCCAGCAGCTTCCCCGTGGGGAGACACTACGAGCAGTACTTC. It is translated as CASSFPVGRHYEQYF.

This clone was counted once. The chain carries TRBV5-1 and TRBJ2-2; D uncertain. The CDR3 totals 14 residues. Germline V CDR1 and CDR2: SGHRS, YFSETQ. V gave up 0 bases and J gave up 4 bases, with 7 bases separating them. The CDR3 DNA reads TGCGCCAGCAGCTTGGGTGGGTTCACCGGGGAGCTGTTTTTT. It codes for CASSLGGFTGELFF.

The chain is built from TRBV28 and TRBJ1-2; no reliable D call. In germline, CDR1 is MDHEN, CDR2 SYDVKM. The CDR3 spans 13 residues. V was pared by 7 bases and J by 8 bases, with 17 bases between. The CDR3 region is CASTPGPGSGYTF. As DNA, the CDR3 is TGTGCCAGCACCCCCGGTCCCGGGAGCGGCTACACCTTC.

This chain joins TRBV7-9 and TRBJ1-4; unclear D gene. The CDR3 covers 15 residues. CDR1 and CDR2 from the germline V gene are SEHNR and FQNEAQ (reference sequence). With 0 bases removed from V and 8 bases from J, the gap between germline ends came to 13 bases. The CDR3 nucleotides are TGTGCCAGCAGCTTAGCCCGGGCCATGAGCGAAAAACTGTTTTTT. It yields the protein CASSLARAMSEKLFF.

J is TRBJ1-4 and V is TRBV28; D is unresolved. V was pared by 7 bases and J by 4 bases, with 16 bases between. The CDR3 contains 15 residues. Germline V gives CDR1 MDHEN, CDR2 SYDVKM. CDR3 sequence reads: CASTQNWGGNEKLFF. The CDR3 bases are TGTGCCAGCACCCAAAATTGGGGTGGTAATGAAAAACTGTTTTTT.

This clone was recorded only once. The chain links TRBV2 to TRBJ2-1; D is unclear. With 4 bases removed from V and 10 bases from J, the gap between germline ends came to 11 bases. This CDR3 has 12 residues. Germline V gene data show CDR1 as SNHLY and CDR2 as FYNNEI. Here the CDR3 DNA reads TGTGCCAGCAGTGCGGTTTCACGGGAGCAGTTCTTC. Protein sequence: CASSAVSREQFF.

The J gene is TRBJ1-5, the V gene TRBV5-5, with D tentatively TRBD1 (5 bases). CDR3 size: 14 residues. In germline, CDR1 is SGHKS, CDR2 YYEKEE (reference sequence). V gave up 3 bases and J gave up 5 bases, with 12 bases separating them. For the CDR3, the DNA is TGTGCCAGCAGCTCCTGGGACGGAGATCAGCCCCAGCATTTT. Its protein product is CASSSWDGDQPQHF.

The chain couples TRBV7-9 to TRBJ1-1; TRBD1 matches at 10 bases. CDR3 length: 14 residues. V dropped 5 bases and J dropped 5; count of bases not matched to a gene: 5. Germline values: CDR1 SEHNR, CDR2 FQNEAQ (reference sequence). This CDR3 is CASSRDRGGTEAFF. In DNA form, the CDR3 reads TGTGCCAGCAGCCGGGACAGGGGAGGGACTGAAGCTTTCTTT.

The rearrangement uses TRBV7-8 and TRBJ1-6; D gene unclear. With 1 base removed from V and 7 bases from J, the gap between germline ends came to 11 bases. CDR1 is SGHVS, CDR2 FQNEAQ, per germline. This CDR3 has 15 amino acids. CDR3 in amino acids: CASSLVGSGNSPLHF. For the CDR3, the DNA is TGTGCCAGCAGCTTAGTAGGCAGCGGGAATTCACCCCTCCACTTT. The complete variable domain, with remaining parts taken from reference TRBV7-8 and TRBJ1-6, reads GAGVSQSPRYKVAKRGQDVALRCDPISGHVSLFWYQQALGQGPEFLTYFQNEAQLDKSGLPSDRFFAERPEGSVSTLKIQRTQQEDSAVYLCASSLVGSGNSPLHFGNGTRLTVT.